This passage covers 13 T cell receptor beta chains from one sample sequenced in a study of OX40 agonist ivuxolimab in advanced cancers. The method was immunoSEQ multiplex PCR; TCRdb's version includes in-frame clones alone and lacks a portion of them. The profile shows about 43,000 clones, about 80% of them singletons. The sequenced sample was CD4+ or CD8+ T cells sorted from blood, obtained in a trial of the OX40 agonist ivuxolimab. The receptors derive from an adult with an advanced solid tumor such as melanoma, head and neck, liver or kidney cancer.

Of note for this clone: The junction does not match germline at one end; this may be a read error. Other DNA sequences in the same sample also yield this CDR3. The rearrangement joins TRBV18 to TRBJ2-7; possible D gene TRBD2, 5 bases. The CDR3 is made up of 16 amino acids. Germline V lookup: CDR1 KGHSH, CDR2 LQKENI. CDR3 DNA: TGTGCCAGCTCACCAACCCCGGGGAGCGGTCCCTACGAACAGTACTTC. Encoded protein: CASSPTPGSGPYEQYF.

The rearrangement links TRBV10-3 to TRBJ1-1; TRBD1 is a possible D gene (5 bases). Per germline, CDR1 ENHRY and CDR2 SYGVKD. The V gene lost 2 bases and the J gene lost 1 base, with 8 bases spanning the gap. The CDR3 has 14 residues. CDR3 region: CAISEGGGNTEAFF. For the CDR3, the DNA is TGTGCCATCAGTGAGGGGGGAGGGAACACTGAAGCTTTCTTT.

CDR3 protein: CASSQGQGRETQYF. The DNA of the CDR3 is TGCGCCAGCAGCCAGGGACAGGGACGTGAGACCCAGTACTTC. The chain combines TRBV5-1 with TRBJ2-5; 9 bases agree with TRBD1. The CDR3 has 14 amino acids. Germline trimming cut 4 bases from V and 5 bases from J; bases unmatched to any gene: 6. In germline, CDR1 is SGHRS, CDR2 YFSETQ.

The chain couples TRBV6-8 to TRBJ2-7; D is unclear. The CDR3 sequence is 13 residues long. In germline, CDR1 is MNHGY, CDR2 SAAAGT. The germline V and J ends were trimmed by 6 bases and 0 bases, with 9 bases remaining between them. The CDR3 coding sequence is TGTGCCAGCAGATCCTTAAGCTCCTACGAGCAGTACTTC. Protein sequence: CASRSLSSYEQYF.

The chain links TRBV27 to TRBJ2-3; 11 bases are a match to TRBD2. Germline V gives CDR1 MNHEY, CDR2 SMNVEV (reference sequence). The CDR3 consists of 15 residues. V lost 6 bases to trimming and J lost 2 bases; unmatched junction nucleotides: 4. In nucleotides, the CDR3 is TGTGCCAGCAGGCTAGCGGGGGGAAACACAGATACGCAGTATTTT. This encodes CASRLAGGNTDTQYF.

CDR3 sequence reads: CASSQTGLNTEAFF. DNA of the CDR3: TGTGCCAGCAGCCAAACAGGGTTAAACACTGAAGCTTTCTTT. V and J are TRBV7-2 and TRBJ1-1; D possibly corresponds to TRBD1 (6 bases). The CDR3 length is 14 residues. Germline V gene sequence: CDR1 SGHTA, CDR2 FQGNSA. V lost 5 bases to trimming and J lost 2 bases, with 12 bases between them.

The rearrangement joins TRBV7-2 to TRBJ2-3, with 9 bases aligning to TRBD2. CDR1 and CDR2 (germline): SGHTA, FQGNSA. V shed 6 bases and J 3 bases; nucleotides not matched to a gene: 4. This CDR3 comprises 14 residues. CDR3 residues: CASSPGLATDTQYF. In DNA form, the CDR3 reads TGTGCCAGCAGTCCTGGACTAGCGACAGATACGCAGTATTTT.

The chain combines TRBV6-1 with TRBJ1-2, with 8 positions matching TRBD1. Germline assignment: CDR1 MNHNS and CDR2 SASEGT. The V gene end was trimmed by 6 bases and the J gene end by 4 bases; junction bases not matched to a gene: 7. The CDR3 has 14 amino acids. CDR3 amino acids: CASSREGQVYGYTF. For the CDR3, the DNA is TGTGCCAGCAGCCGAGAGGGACAGGTCTATGGCTACACCTTC.

This chain joins TRBV6-6 and TRBJ1-2; TRBD1 agrees at 7 bases. The CDR3 totals 15 residues. V gave up 5 bases and J gave up 6 bases; unmatched junction bases: 12. Germline V CDR1 and CDR2: MNHNY, SVGAGI (reference sequence). The CDR3 DNA is TGTGCCAGCAGTCGCACACAGGGGTTAGGGCATGGCTACACCTTC. It yields the protein CASSRTQGLGHGYTF.

The chain combines TRBV27 with TRBJ1-2; D is possibly TRBD1 (6 bases). This CDR3 spans 14 amino acids. Germline loops: CDR1 MNHEY, CDR2 SMNVEV (reference sequence). The ends were cut back, 4 bases at V and 5 bases at J, with 14 bases in the middle. DNA for the CDR3: TGTGCCAGCAGTTCTCAGGGGCCAGCTTATGGCTACACCTTC. The encoded protein is CASSSQGPAYGYTF.

This clone was seen only once. V usage is TRBV4-1 and J usage is TRBJ1-4; TRBD1 is a possible D gene (6 bases). V gave up 1 base and J gave up 4 bases, with 10 bases separating them. The CDR3 length is 15 residues. Germline lookup yields CDR1 MGHRA and CDR2 YSYEKL. The CDR3 is CASSQAGHLNEKLFF. The CDR3 nucleotides are TGCGCCAGCAGCCAAGCGGGACACCTTAATGAAAAACTGTTTTTT.

The rearrangement joins TRBV30 to TRBJ1-1, with a possible D match to TRBD1 (5 bases). Trimming removed 7 bases from V and 4 bases from J, with 19 bases in between. Germline lookup yields CDR1 GTSNPN and CDR2 SVGIG (reference sequence). The length of the CDR3 is 14 residues. The DNA of the CDR3 is TGTGCCTTCCGGGATCGAGAGAGGGGCACTGAAGCTTTCTTT. It is translated as CAFRDRERGTEAFF.

This rearrangement joins TRBV18 to TRBJ1-2; 7 bases map to TRBD1. Germline-derived CDR1 and CDR2 are KGHSH and LQKENI. The CDR3 covers 14 residues. V shed 4 bases and J 2 bases; nucleotides not matched to a gene: 4. The DNA of the CDR3 is TGTGCCAGCTCACAGACAGGGACGAACTATGGCTACACCTTC. Translating it yields CASSQTGTNYGYTF.